This T cell receptor (beta chain) was identified during a study of shared clonotypes between healthy human individuals. About the study: Aged between 18 and 49, the donors were two women and a few men.

CDR1 and CDR2 from the germline V gene are SGHDN and FVKESK. This CDR3 has 12 amino acids. Trimming left V 4 bases short and J 4 bases short, with 8 bases between. TCRdb keeps only in-frame clones here, not all; method: immunoSEQ multiplex PCR. The data show some 1,400,000 clones, more than 95% seen once. The donors were adults (healthy and HIV-negative) with no recent acute infections or vaccinations. Adult Caucasians living in Nashville, Tennessee made up all of the donors. The sequenced sample was naive CD4+ T cells sorted from blood. Subset of the sample: CD45RA+ positively selected. The receptor was isolated from a man aged 25-40 years in good health. This chain connects TRBV14 to TRBJ2-7; D not certain. As DNA, the CDR3 is TGTGCCAGCAGCCTCCTAGGGTACGAGCAGTACTTC. Translating gives CASSLLGYEQYF.